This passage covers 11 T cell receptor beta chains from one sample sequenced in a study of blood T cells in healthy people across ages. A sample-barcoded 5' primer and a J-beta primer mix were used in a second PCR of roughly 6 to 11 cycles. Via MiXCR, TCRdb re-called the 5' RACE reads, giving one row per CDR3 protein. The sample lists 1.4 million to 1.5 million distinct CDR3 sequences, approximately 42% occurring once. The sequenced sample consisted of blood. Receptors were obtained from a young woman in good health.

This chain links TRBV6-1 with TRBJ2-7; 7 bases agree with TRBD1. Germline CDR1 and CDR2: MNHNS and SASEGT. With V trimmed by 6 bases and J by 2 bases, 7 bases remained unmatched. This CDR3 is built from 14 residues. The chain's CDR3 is CASRAFRGTYEQYF. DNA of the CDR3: TGTGCCAGCAGAGCCTTCAGGGGGACCTACGAGCAGTACTTC.

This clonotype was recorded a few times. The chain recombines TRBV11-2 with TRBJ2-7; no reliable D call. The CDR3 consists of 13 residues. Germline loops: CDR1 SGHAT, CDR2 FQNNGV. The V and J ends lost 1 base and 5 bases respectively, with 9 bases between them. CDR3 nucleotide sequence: TGTGCCAGCAGCTTAGCCCGGGTAGACGAGCAGTACTTC. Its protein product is CASSLARVDEQYF.

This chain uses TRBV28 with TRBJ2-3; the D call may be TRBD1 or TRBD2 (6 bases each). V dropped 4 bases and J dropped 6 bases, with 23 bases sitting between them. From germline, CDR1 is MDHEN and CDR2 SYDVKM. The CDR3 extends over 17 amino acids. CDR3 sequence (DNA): TGTGCCAGCAGTTGGGTCGCGAGGGGGGCCCTTCCTGATACGCAGTATTTT. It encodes CASSWVARGALPDTQYF.

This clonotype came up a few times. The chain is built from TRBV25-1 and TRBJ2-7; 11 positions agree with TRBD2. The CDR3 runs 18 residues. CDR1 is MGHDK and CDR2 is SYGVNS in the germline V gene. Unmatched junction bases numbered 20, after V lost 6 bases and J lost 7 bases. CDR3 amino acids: CASSPLLGLAAEVNEQYF. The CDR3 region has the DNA TGTGCCAGCAGCCCATTATTGGGACTAGCGGCAGAGGTGAATGAGCAGTACTTC.

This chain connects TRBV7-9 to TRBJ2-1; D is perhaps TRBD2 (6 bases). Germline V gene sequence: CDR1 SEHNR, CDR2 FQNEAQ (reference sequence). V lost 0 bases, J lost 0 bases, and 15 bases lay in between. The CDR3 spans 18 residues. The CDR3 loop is CASSLAETSYSSYNEQFF. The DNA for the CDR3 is TGTGCCAGCAGCTTAGCGGAGACTAGTTATAGCTCCTACAATGAGCAGTTCTTC.

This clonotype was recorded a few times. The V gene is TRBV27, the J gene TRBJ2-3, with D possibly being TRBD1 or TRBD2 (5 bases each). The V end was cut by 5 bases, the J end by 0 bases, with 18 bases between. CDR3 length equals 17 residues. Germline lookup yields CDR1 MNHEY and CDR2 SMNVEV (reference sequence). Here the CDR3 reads CASSEHPRDGSTDTQYF. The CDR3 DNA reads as TGTGCCAGCAGTGAACATCCGAGGGACGGTAGCACAGATACGCAGTATTTT.

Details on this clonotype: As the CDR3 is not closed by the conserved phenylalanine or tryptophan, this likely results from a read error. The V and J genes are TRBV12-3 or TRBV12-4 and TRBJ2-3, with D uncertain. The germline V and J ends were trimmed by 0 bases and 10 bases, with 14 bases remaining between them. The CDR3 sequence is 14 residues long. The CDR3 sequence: CASSLARLVASQYL. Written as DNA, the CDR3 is TGTGCCAGCAGTTTAGCCAGATTAGTTGCGTCGCAGTATTTA.

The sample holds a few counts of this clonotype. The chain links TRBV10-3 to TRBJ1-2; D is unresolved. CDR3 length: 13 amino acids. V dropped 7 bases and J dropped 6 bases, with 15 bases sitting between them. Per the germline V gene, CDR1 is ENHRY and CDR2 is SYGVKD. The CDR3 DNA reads TGTGCCATCACCAACCTCGGAAGGCATGGCTACACCTTC. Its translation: CAITNLGRHGYTF.

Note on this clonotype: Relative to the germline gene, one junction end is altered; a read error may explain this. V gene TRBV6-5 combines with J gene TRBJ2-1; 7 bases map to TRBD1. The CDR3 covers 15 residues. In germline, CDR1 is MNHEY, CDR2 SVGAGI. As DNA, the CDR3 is TGTGCCAGCAGCCCAGGGACAGCCATCTACGATGAGCAGTTCTTC. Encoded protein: CASSPGTAIYDEQFF.

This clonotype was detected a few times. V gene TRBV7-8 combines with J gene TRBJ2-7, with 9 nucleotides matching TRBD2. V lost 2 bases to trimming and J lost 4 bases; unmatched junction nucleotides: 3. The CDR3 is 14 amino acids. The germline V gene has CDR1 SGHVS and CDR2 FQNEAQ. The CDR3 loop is CASSLYLAGYEQYF. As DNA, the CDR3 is TGTGCCAGCAGCTTATACCTAGCGGGGTACGAGCAGTACTTC.

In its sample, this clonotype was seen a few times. For the CDR3, the DNA is TGTGCCAGCAGCGGCTACAGGGGAGCGGCGAGCAATCAGCCCCAGCATTTT. Its protein product is CASSGYRGAASNQPQHF. The chain is built from TRBV7-2 and TRBJ1-5, with 7 bases that match TRBD1. This CDR3 spans 17 amino acids. J lost 1 base, V lost 5 bases, and 11 bases had no gene match. The germline V gene encodes CDR1 SGHTA and CDR2 FQGNSA.